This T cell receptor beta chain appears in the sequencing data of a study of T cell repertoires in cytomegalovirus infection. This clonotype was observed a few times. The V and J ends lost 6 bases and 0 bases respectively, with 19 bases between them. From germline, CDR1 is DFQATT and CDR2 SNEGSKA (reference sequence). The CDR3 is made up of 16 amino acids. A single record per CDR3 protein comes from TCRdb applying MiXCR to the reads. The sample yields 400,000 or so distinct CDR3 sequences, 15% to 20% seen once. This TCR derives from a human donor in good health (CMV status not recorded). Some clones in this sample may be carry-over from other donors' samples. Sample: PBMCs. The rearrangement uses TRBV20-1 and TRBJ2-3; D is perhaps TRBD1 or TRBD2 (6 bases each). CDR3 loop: CSAGGGTGRSTDTQYF. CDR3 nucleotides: TGCAGTGCCGGAGGGGGAACGGGACGTAGCACAGATACGCAGTATTTT.